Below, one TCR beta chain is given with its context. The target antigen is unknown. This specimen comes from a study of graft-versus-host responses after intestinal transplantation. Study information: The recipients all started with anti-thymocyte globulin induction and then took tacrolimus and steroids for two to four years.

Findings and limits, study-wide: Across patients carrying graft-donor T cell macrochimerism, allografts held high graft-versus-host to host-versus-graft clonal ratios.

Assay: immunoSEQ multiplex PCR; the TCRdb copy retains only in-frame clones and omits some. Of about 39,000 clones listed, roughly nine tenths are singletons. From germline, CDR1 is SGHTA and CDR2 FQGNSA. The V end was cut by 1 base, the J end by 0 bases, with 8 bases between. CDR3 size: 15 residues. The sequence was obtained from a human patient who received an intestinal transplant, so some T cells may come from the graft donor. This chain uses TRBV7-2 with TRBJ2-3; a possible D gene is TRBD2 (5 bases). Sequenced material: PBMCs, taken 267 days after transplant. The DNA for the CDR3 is TGTGCCAGCAGCTTAGAAGGAGGAAGCACAGATACGCAGTATTTT. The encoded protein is CASSLEGGSTDTQYF.